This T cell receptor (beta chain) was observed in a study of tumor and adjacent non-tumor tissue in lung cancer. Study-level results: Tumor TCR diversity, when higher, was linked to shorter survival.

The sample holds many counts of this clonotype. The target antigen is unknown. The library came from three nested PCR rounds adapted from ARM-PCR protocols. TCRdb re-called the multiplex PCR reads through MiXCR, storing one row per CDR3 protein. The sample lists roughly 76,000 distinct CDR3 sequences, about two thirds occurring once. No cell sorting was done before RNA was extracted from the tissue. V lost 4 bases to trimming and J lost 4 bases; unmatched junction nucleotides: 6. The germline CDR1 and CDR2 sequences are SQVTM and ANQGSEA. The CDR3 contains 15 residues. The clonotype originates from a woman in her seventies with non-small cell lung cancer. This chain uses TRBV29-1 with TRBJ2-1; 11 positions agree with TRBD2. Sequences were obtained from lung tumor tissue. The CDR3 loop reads CSVVTLAGVYNEQFF. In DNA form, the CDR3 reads TGCAGCGTTGTAACACTAGCGGGAGTGTACAATGAGCAGTTCTTC.